The 25 T cell receptor beta chains below all came from one sample that was sequenced in a study of human T cells and chemical hapten exposure. TCRdb reprocessed the RACE reads via MiXCR and lists one record per CDR3 protein. This repertoire shows under 300,000 distinct CDR3 sequences, about 9.4% found once; its top ten account for roughly 2.5%. Time point given: pre-sensitization, week 0. As to treatment: therapeutic diphenylcyclopropenone sensitization with weekly scalp DPC. The material sequenced was whole blood, taken in connection with sensitization to the hapten diphenylcyclopropenone (DPC). All receptors derive from a woman in her thirties or forties with alopecia areata. Some clones in this sample may be carry-over from other donors' samples.

This clonotype was found a few times. This rearrangement joins TRBV7-9 to TRBJ2-2; tentatively, D is TRBD1 (5 bases). The CDR3 runs 13 residues. Trimming removed 3 bases at V and 6 bases at J, with 8 bases between. The V gene's germline CDR1 is SEHNR and CDR2 FQNEAQ (reference sequence). The CDR3 here is CASSFVRAGELFF. The CDR3 region has the DNA TGTGCCAGCAGCTTCGTCAGGGCCGGGGAGCTGTTTTTT. Full variable domain (remainder filled in from reference TRBV7-9 and TRBJ2-2): DTGVSQNPRHKITKRGQNVTFRCDPISEHNRLYWYRQTLGQGPEFLTYFQNEAQLEKSRLLSDRFSAERPKGSFSTLEIQRTEQGDSAMYLCASSFVRAGELFFGEGSRLTVL.

This clonotype turned up a few times. The chain uses TRBV18 and TRBJ2-5; maybe TRBD2 (6 bases). V shed 3 bases and J shed 5 bases, with 19 bases lying between them. Germline loops: CDR1 KGHSH, CDR2 LQKENI. This CDR3 comprises 16 residues. The CDR3 sequence: CASSPPGVNRAETQYF. The CDR3, as DNA: TGTGCCAGCTCACCTCCGGGGGTTAATCGGGCCGAGACCCAGTACTTC.

This rearrangement joins TRBV28 to TRBJ2-3; 13 nucleotides agree with TRBD2. The ends lost 4 bases at V and 5 bases at J; junction bases unmatched: 3. Germline V gene sequence: CDR1 MDHEN, CDR2 SYDVKM. The CDR3 consists of 15 residues. CDR3 protein: CASSWTSGSVDTQYF. CDR3 coding DNA: TGTGCCAGCAGTTGGACTAGCGGGAGTGTAGATACGCAGTATTTT.

The chain has TRBV27 and TRBJ1-5; possibly TRBD1 for D (6 bases). Trimming removed 3 bases from V and 0 bases from J, with 12 bases in between. Germline values: CDR1 MNHEY, CDR2 SMNVEV (reference sequence). The CDR3 runs 16 residues. This chain's CDR3 is CASSLGARDSNQPQHF. CDR3 DNA: TGTGCCAGCAGTTTGGGGGCCAGAGATAGCAATCAGCCCCAGCATTTT.

This chain uses TRBV12-3 or TRBV12-4 with TRBJ2-1, with 11 bases identical to TRBD2. Trimming cost V 5 bases and J 9 bases; bases outside gene matches: 9. The CDR3 runs to 15 residues. The CDR3 region has the DNA TGTGCCAGCAGTCCCCAACTAGCGGGAGTTAGTGAGCAGTTCTTC. Translation gives CASSPQLAGVSEQFF.

The V and J genes are TRBV7-2 and TRBJ1-1; D not certain. The CDR3 has 15 residues. V was shortened by 2 bases and J by 4 bases, with 14 bases between the two germline ends. Germline assignment: CDR1 SGHTA and CDR2 FQGNSA. CDR3 region: CASSLYVSKVTEAFF. DNA for the CDR3: TGTGCCAGCAGCTTATACGTCAGTAAAGTCACTGAAGCTTTCTTT.

The J gene is TRBJ2-5, the V gene TRBV5-1, with D possibly matching TRBD2 (6 bases). V lost 1 base and J lost 1, with 11 bases in between. The CDR3 is made up of 15 amino acids. CDR1 and CDR2 from the germline V gene are SGHRS and YFSETQ. This CDR3 is CASSLSTGSQETQYF. The CDR3 DNA is TGCGCCAGCAGCTTGTCTACCGGGAGCCAAGAGACCCAGTACTTC.

The J gene is TRBJ2-1, the V gene TRBV29-1; D not resolved. V lost 6 bases and J 6 bases, leaving 12 bases between the germline ends. The CDR3 consists of 12 residues. Germline assignment: CDR1 SQVTM and CDR2 ANQGSEA. For the CDR3, the DNA is TGCAGCGTGGCGGCCACGGGCAATGAGCAGTTCTTC. Translated: CSVAATGNEQFF.

This clonotype appeared a few times. The chain carries TRBV7-9 and TRBJ2-1; D may be TRBD2 (6 bases). CDR1 and CDR2 (germline): SEHNR, FQNEAQ (reference sequence). Between the trimmed V and J ends, which lost 4 bases and 7 bases, there was a span of 14 bases. This CDR3 spans 14 amino acids. The CDR3 loop is CASSSPLRGNEQFF. CDR3 sequence (DNA): TGTGCCAGCAGCTCCCCCCTCCGGGGGAATGAGCAGTTCTTC.

The V and J genes are TRBV27 and TRBJ1-5; 8 bases fit TRBD1. Per germline, CDR1 MNHEY and CDR2 SMNVEV (reference sequence). The CDR3 runs 13 residues. V shed 10 bases and J 2 bases; nucleotides not matched to a gene: 4. CDR3 in amino acids: CATAGQGNQPQHF. As DNA, the CDR3 is TGTGCCACCGCGGGACAGGGCAATCAGCCCCAGCATTTT.

The chain links TRBV7-3 to TRBJ2-3; 8 bases agree with TRBD1. Germline CDR1 reads SGHTA; CDR2 reads FQGTGA. The V and J ends lost 5 bases and 2 bases, in that order; junction bases with no gene match: 6. The CDR3 spans 15 residues. In DNA, the CDR3 is TGTGCCAGCAGCCGTCGGACAGGGATCACAGATACGCAGTATTTT. It yields the protein CASSRRTGITDTQYF.

As to this clonotype: The germline gene is not matched at one end of the junction; a read error may be the cause. The chain combines TRBV6-2 or TRBV6-3 with TRBJ1-1; 7 bases fit TRBD1. This CDR3 contains 16 residues. Germline V gene lookup returns CDR1 MNHEY and CDR2 SVGEGT. CDR3 amino acids: CASSRTGARSNTEVFF. The DNA of the CDR3 is TGTGCCAGCAGCAGAACAGGGGCCCGGTCGAACACTGAAGTTTTCTTT.

V is TRBV6-5 and J is TRBJ2-3; D remains ambiguous. The V gene lost 0 bases and the J gene lost 2 bases, with 3 bases spanning the gap. Germline V gives CDR1 MNHEY, CDR2 SVGAGI. CDR3 size: 13 residues. CDR3: CASSYSVTDTQYF. In DNA, the CDR3 is TGTGCCAGCAGTTACTCCGTCACAGATACGCAGTATTTT.

This clonotype was counted ten times or more. This sequence joins TRBV11-2 and TRBJ2-7; perhaps TRBD1 as D (6 bases). Germline-derived CDR1 and CDR2 are SGHAT and FQNNGV. The V end was cut by 5 bases, the J end by 13 bases, with 15 bases between. There are 11 residues in the CDR3. Here the CDR3 DNA reads TGTGCCAGCAGCCGGGGCCCGGGACAATACTTC. This sequence encodes CASSRGPGQYF. Based on the CDR3 plus reference TRBV11-2 and TRBJ2-7, the full variable domain is EAGVAQSPRYKIIEKRQSVAFWCNPISGHATLYWYQQILGQGPKLLIQFQNNGVVDDSQLPKDRFSAERLKGVDSTLKIQPAKLEDSAVYLCASSRGPGQYFGPGTRLTVT.

The gene calls are TRBV29-1 and TRBJ2-3; no firm D call. The V gene's germline CDR1 is SQVTM and CDR2 ANQGSEA. The V gene lost 1 base and the J gene lost 2 bases, with 19 bases spanning the gap. This CDR3 has 17 amino acids. CDR3 protein: CSVEALVPRRNTDTQYF. The CDR3 DNA follows: TGCAGCGTTGAAGCTTTAGTACCCCGTAGGAACACAGATACGCAGTATTTT.

The chain links TRBV6-5 to TRBJ1-3, with no clear D. In germline, CDR1 is MNHEY, CDR2 SVGAGI. The CDR3 consists of 12 residues. Here the CDR3 DNA reads TGTGCGGCCCTCGGTTCTGGAAACACCATATATTTT. It encodes CAALGSGNTIYF.

The J gene is TRBJ2-4, the V gene TRBV2; D remains ambiguous. Trimming took 6 bases from V and 0 from J, leaving 9 bases between them. CDR1 is SNHLY and CDR2 is FYNNEI in the germline V gene. The CDR3 contains 14 residues. CDR3 DNA: TGTGCCAGCAGCGAGACCTTAGCCAAAAACATTCAGTACTTC. As protein: CASSETLAKNIQYF.

This clonotype was recorded at least ten times. The chain employs TRBV7-2 and TRBJ2-3, with 9 bases aligning to TRBD2. Trimming removed 4 bases from V and 6 bases from J; junction bases left unmatched: 5. Per germline, CDR1 SGHTA and CDR2 FQGNSA. The CDR3 extends over 14 amino acids. The CDR3 here is CASSSVAGVDTQYF. The CDR3 DNA follows: TGTGCCAGCAGCTCCGTAGCGGGAGTGGATACGCAGTATTTT.

This clonotype was counted between two and nine times. V gene TRBV20-1 combines with J gene TRBJ1-4; 8 bases are shared with TRBD1. The CDR3 spans 15 residues. Trimming cost V 3 bases and J 8 bases; bases outside gene matches: 11. Germline loops: CDR1 DFQATT, CDR2 SNEGSKA (reference sequence). CDR3 nucleotides: TGCAGTGCTAGCCCATGGACAGGGATGAAGGAAAAACTGTTTTTT. Protein sequence: CSASPWTGMKEKLFF.

This clonotype was counted at least ten times. The chain combines TRBV4-3 with TRBJ1-6; 8 bases are shared with TRBD1. The junction had 4 bases not matched to a gene; V was cut back by 3 bases and J by 0 bases. Germline V gene sequence: CDR1 LGHNA, CDR2 YSLEER. The CDR3 totals 17 residues. The DNA of the CDR3 is TGCGCCAGCAGCCAGAGGACAGGGAGCTCCTATAATTCACCCCTCCACTTT. It codes for CASSQRTGSSYNSPLHF.

This clonotype has more than one count but fewer than ten. The CDR3 DNA reads as TGTGCCAGCAGCCAAGTTGACCACGAGCAGTACTTC. Translating gives CASSQVDHEQYF. The chain uses TRBV3-1 and TRBJ2-7; D is ambiguous. Trimming took off 1 base at V and 5 bases at J, with 6 bases between the two ends. The CDR3 extends over 12 amino acids. Per the germline V gene, CDR1 is LGHDT and CDR2 is YNNKEL (reference sequence).

This clonotype came up a few times. The chain uses TRBV12-3 or TRBV12-4 and TRBJ1-2; D is possibly TRBD1 (6 bases). The CDR3 is made up of 14 amino acids. V lost 6 bases and J lost 3, with 14 bases in between. The CDR3 region has the DNA TGTGCCAGCAGCCTTAACCGGGGGCACTATGGCTACACCTTC. Amino acid sequence: CASSLNRGHYGYTF.

The chain has TRBV28 and TRBJ2-2; D uncertain. The germline V gene encodes CDR1 MDHEN and CDR2 SYDVKM. The CDR3 consists of 14 residues. V shed 3 bases and J shed 4 bases, with 9 bases lying between them. CDR3 loop: CASSLAGTTGELFF. CDR3 bases: TGTGCCAGCAGTTTGGCAGGAACCACCGGGGAGCTGTTTTTT.

This clonotype was detected only a few times. The chain couples TRBV6-5 to TRBJ2-7; TRBD1 agrees at 8 bases. V lost 0 bases, J lost 2 bases, and 6 bases stayed unmatched. This CDR3 contains 16 residues. Germline CDR1 is MNHEY and CDR2 is SVGAGI. Here the CDR3 reads CASSYSSGQGPYEQYF. The CDR3 DNA follows: TGTGCCAGCAGTTACTCTTCCGGACAGGGACCCTACGAGCAGTACTTC.

This clonotype was detected ten times or more. In DNA form, the CDR3 reads TGTGCCAGCAGCTTGGCGACCCTTGATACGCAGTATTTT. Translating gives CASSLATLDTQYF. The chain joins TRBV11-3 to TRBJ2-3; D is uncertain. The CDR3 runs 13 residues. The germline gives CDR1 SGHNT, CDR2 YENEEA. V gave up 3 bases and J gave up 6 bases, with 10 bases separating them.